This T cell receptor (beta chain) was sequenced for a study of OX40 agonist ivuxolimab in advanced cancers. General study points: Determination of antigen specificity was not performed for the expanded peripheral T cells.

Concerning this clone: Its antigen is undetermined.

Germline V gives CDR1 SGHRS, CDR2 YFSETQ. The CDR3 extends over 15 amino acids. V trimming: 7 bases; J trimming: 3 bases; junction bases outside the gene matches: 8. Data came from immunoSEQ multiplex PCR; TCRdb stores just in-frame clones and leaves some out. The table includes about 81,000 clones, 88% detected once. Sample: CD4+ or CD8+ T cells sorted from blood, taken in a trial of the OX40 agonist ivuxolimab. The rearrangement joins TRBV5-1 to TRBJ2-3; 10 bases align to TRBD2. The receptor was derived from an adult with an advanced solid tumor such as melanoma, head and neck, liver or kidney cancer. The CDR3, as DNA: TGCGCCAGCTGCTCGGGACTAGCGTATACAGATACGCAGTATTTT. Translating gives CASCSGLAYTDTQYF.